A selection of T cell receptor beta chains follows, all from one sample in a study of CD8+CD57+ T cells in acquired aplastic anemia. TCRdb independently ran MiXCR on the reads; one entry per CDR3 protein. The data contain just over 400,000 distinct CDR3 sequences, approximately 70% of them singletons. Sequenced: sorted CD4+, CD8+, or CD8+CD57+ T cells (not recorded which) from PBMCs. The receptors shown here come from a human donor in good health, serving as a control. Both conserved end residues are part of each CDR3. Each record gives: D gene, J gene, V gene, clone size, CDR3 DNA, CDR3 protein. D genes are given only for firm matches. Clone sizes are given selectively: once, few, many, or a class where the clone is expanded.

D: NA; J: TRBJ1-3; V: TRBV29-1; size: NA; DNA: TGCAGCGTTGGGGAGTATGGTTTT; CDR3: CSVGEYGF
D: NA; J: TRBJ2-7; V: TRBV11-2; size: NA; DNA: TGTGCCAGCAGCCCCCAGGCAGGTGCGCAGGACGAGCAGTACTTC; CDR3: CASSPQAGAQDEQYF
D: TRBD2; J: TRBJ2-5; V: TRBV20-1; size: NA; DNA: TGCAGTGCTCTATTGCCAGCGGGGCTTCGGGAGACCCAGTACTTC; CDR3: CSALLPAGLRETQYF
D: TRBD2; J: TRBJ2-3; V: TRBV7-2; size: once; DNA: TGTGCCAGCAGGGTGGAAGCGGGGACCACAGATTCGCAGTATTTT; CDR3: CASRVEAGTTDSQYF
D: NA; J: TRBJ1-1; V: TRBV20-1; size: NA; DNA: TGCAGTGCTCCGGGGGTTGACTATGGTTTCTTT; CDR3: CSAPGVDYGFF
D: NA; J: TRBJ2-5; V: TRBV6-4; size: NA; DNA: TGTGCCAAACGGTCAAACTCCGAGACCCAGTACTTC; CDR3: CAKRSNSETQYF
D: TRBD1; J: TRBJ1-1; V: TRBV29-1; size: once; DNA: TGCAGCGTTGCTGGACAGGTGAACACTGAAGCTTTCTTT; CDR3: CSVAGQVNTEAFF
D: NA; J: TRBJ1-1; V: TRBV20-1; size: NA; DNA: TGCAGTGCTAGAGAGGGGGCGGGAACCGAAGCTTTCTTT; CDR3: CSAREGAGTEAFF
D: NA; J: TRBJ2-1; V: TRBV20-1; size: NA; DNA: TGCAGTGCTAGTTTCCGGGAAGCTGAGCAGTTCTTC; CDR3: CSASFREAEQFF
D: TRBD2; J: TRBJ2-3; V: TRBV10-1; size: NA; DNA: TGCGCCAGCAGACGGGCTAGCGGGGGGGTCACAGATACGCAGTATTTT; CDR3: CASRRASGGVTDTQYF
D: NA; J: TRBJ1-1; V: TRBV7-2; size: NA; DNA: TGCGCCAGCACCCTGTTGAGGGGAGAGACTGAAGCTTTCTTT; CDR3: CASTLLRGETEAFF
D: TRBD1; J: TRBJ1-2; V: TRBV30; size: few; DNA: TGTGCCCTGCAGGCAGCCAAGCAACAGGGGCTATCCTATGGCTACACCTTC; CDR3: CALQAAKQQGLSYGYTF
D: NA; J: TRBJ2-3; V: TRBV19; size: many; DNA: TGTGCCAGTAGTATAGTACGGGGGCTAGCCGTCGATACGCAGTATTTT; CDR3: CASSIVRGLAVDTQYF
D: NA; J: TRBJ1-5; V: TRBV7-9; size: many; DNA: TGTGCCAGCAGCCGTTACGGACCGAATAGCAATCAGCCCCAGCATTTT; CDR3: CASSRYGPNSNQPQHF
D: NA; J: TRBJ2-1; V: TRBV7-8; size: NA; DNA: TGTGCCAGCACCTTAGACGGCACTTTGAACAATGAGCAGTTCTTC; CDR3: CASTLDGTLNNEQFF
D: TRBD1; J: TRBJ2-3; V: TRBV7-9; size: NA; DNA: TGTGCCAGCAGCTTGGAGACAGGGCGAGGAAACACCATACAGTATTTT; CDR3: CASSLETGRGNTIQYF
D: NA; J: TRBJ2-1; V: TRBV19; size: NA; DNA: TGTGCCAGTAGCCTCGACAGGTCCTCCTCGAATTCCTTCTTC; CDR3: CASSLDRSSSNSFF
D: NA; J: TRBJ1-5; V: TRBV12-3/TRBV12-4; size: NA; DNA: NA; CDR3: CASSPTGGDIAYEQYFGPQPQHF
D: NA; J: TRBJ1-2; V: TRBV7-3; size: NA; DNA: TGTGCCCAATCCCTCTACACCTTC; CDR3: CAQSLYTF
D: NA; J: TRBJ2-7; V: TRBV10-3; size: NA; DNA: TGTGCCATCAGTGAGTCCGGAAAAGGAGCCTACGAGCCGTACTTC; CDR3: CAISESGKGAYEPYF
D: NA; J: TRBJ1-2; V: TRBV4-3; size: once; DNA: TGCAGCATCGACAGTATTAATGGCTACACCTTC; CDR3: CSIDSINGYTF
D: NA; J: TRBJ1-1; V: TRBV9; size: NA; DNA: TGTGCCAGCATGCGGGGGATGGGGAACACTGAGGCTTTCTTT; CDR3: CASMRGMGNTEAFF
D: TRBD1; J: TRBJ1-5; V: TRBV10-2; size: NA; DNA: TGCGCCAGCAGTGAGACAGGGGGTCGAGCAGAGCCGCAGCATTTT; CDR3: CASSETGGRAEPQHF
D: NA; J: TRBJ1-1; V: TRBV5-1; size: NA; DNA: TGTGCCAGCAGTATACCCCAGGAGGTCCCTGAAGCTTTCTTT; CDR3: CASSIPQEVPEAFF
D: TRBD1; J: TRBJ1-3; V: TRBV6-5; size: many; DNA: TGTGCCAGCAGCTCCGGGACAGGGCCCGGAAACACCATATATTTT; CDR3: CASSSGTGPGNTIYF
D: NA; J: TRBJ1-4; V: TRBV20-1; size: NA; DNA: TGCAGTGCCTGGGACCCTAGCAATCAGCATGAAAAACTGTTTTTT; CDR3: CSAWDPSNQHEKLFF
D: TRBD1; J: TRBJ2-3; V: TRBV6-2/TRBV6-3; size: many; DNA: TGTGCCAGCAGTCTGTCGACAGGGGGTAGTACAGATACGCAGTATTTT; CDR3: CASSLSTGGSTDTQYF
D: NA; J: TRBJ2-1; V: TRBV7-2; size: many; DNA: TGTGCCAGCAGCTTTGTCCATGAGCAGTTCTTC; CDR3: CASSFVHEQFF
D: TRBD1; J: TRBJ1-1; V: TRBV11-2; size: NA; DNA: TGTGCTAGCAGTCGGGACAGCCCTATGAACACTGAAGCTTTCTTT; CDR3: CASSRDSPMNTEAFF
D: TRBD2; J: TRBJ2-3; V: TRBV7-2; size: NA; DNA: TGTGCCAGCAGCTTTCCGGGACTAGCGGGGTATGGGGATACGCAGTATTTT; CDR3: CASSFPGLAGYGDTQYF
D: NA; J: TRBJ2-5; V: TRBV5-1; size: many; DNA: TGCGCCAGCACTCAGGACAGTACCGCGGGGACCCAGTACTTC; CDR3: CASTQDSTAGTQYF
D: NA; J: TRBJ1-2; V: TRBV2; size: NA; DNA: TGTGCCAGCGTGGGACTTAACTATGGCTACACCTTC; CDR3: CASVGLNYGYTF
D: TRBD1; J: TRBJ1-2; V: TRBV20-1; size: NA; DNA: TGCAGTGCTAGCGCGGACAGGGTGGACTACACCTTC; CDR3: CSASADRVDYTF
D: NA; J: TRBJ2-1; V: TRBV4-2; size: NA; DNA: TGTGCCAGCAGCCAATCCGGGCACATCAGCTCCTACAATGAGCAGTTCTTC; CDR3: CASSQSGHISSYNEQFF
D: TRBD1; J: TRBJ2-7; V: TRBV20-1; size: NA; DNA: TGCAGTGCCACGCCCTCGGGACAGGGTACCTACGAGCAGTACTTC; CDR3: CSATPSGQGTYEQYF
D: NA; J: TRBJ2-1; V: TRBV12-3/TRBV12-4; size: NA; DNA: NA; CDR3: CASSFYICSARATSSSVNEQFF
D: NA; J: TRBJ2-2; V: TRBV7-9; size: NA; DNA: TGTGCCAGCAGCTCGGTGGGGTGCGAAGGGACGCAGTTTTTT; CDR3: CASSSVGCEGTQFF
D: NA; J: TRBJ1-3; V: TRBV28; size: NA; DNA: TGTGCCAGCAGTTTGGGAGGGCAAGGAAACACCATATATTTT; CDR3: CASSLGGQGNTIYF
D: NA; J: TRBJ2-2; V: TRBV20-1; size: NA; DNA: TGCAGTGCTAGAGATGAAAGCTTCCGTGCCGGGGAGCTGTTTTTT; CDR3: CSARDESFRAGELFF
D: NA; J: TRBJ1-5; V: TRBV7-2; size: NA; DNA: TGTGCCAGCAGCAATGGACAGCAGTCTGGAGATACGCAGCAGCATTTT; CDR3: CASSNGQQSGDTQQHF
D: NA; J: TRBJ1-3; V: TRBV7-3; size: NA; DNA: TGTGCCAGCAGCCAAGATTGGACAGTCTCTGGAAACCCCATATATTTT; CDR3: CASSQDWTVSGNPIYF
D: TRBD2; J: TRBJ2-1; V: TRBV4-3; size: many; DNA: TGCGCCAGCAGCCAGGGACTAGCGGGGACAGGTGAGCAGTTCTTC; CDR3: CASSQGLAGTGEQFF
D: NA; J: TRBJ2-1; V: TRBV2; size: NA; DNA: TGTGCCAGCAGGACTAACCTAACTGAGCAGTTCTTC; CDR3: CASRTNLTEQFF
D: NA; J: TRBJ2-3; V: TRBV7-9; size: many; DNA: TGTGCCAGCAGGTTGTATATGGGTACAGATACGCAGTATTTT; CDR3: CASRLYMGTDTQYF
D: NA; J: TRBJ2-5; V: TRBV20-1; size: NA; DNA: TGCAGTGCTAGCGATGGAGGGCCGAGGTTTGAGACCCAGTACTTC; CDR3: CSASDGGPRFETQYF
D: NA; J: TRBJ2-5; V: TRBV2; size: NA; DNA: TGTGCCAGCAGCTTGCCAGCGTGGGAAGAGACCCAGTACTTC; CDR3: CASSLPAWEETQYF
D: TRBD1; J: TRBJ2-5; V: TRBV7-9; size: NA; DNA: TGTGCCAGCAGCCCACGACAGGGAACAGCGCTGAAGCTTTTC; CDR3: CASSPRQGTALKLF
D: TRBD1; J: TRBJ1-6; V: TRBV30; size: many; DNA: TGTGCCTGGACCCCTGGGACAGGGGATTCACCCCTCCACTTT; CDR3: CAWTPGTGDSPLHF